Listed below are T cell receptor beta chains from one sample, sequenced in a study of post-analysis software for immune sequencing data. TCRdb passed the PCR reads through MiXCR, listing each CDR3 protein once. The table lists 820,000 or so distinct CDR3 sequences, roughly 50% of them singletons. Sequenced sample: blood. These receptors all stem from a girl aged 5-17 years with multiple sclerosis. CDR3s include the opening cysteine and the closing phenylalanine or tryptophan. The order of the fields is V gene, J gene, clone size, D gene, CDR3 DNA, CDR3 protein. D genes are given only for firm matches. For some rows the clone size is stated as once, few or many, or as a class when expanded; others skip it.

v_call: TRBV29-1
j_call: TRBJ1-4
clone_size: NA
d_call: TRBD1
cdr3_nt: TGCAGCGTTGAAGGGGCACAGGGGAGGAAACTGTTTTTT
cdr3_aa: CSVEGAQGRKLFF

v_call: TRBV12-3/TRBV12-4
j_call: TRBJ2-3
clone_size: NA
d_call: TRBD2
cdr3_nt: TGTGCCAGCAGTTACCTAGCGGGGGGTACAGATACGCAGTATTTT
cdr3_aa: CASSYLAGGTDTQYF

v_call: TRBV29-1
j_call: TRBJ1-2
clone_size: NA
d_call: TRBD1
cdr3_nt: TGCAGCGTGTCTGGACAGGGGGTAGGCTACACCTTC
cdr3_aa: CSVSGQGVGYTF

v_call: TRBV14
j_call: TRBJ2-7
clone_size: NA
d_call: TRBD2
cdr3_nt: TGTGCCAGCAGCCAAGAGGGCGGGGGAGTCTACGAGCAGTACTTC
cdr3_aa: CASSQEGGGVYEQYF

v_call: TRBV7-2
j_call: TRBJ2-3
clone_size: few
d_call: NA
cdr3_nt: TGTGCCAGCAGCTTAGCTCGGTCCCGGGGCACAGATACGCAGTATTTT
cdr3_aa: CASSLARSRGTDTQYF

v_call: TRBV5-5
j_call: TRBJ2-5
clone_size: NA
d_call: NA
cdr3_nt: TGTGCCAGCAGCTGGGGGAGTAGCCAAGAGACCCAGTACTTC
cdr3_aa: CASSWGSSQETQYF

v_call: TRBV2
j_call: TRBJ2-7
clone_size: few
d_call: NA
cdr3_nt: TGTGCCAGCGAGGAGGCTGGTACCTACGAGCAGTACTTC
cdr3_aa: CASEEAGTYEQYF

v_call: TRBV29-1
j_call: TRBJ2-7
clone_size: many
d_call: NA
cdr3_nt: TGCAGCGTTGGCCAGAGGAACGAGCAGTACTTC
cdr3_aa: CSVGQRNEQYF

v_call: TRBV10-3
j_call: TRBJ2-3
clone_size: NA
d_call: TRBD2
cdr3_nt: TGTGCCATCAGTGACCCTAGCGGGAGATTAACAGATACGCAGTATTTT
cdr3_aa: CAISDPSGRLTDTQYF

v_call: TRBV5-1
j_call: TRBJ2-5
clone_size: NA
d_call: TRBD2
cdr3_nt: TGCGCCAGCAGCACCGGGACTAGCGGGGAGACCCAGTACTTC
cdr3_aa: CASSTGTSGETQYF

v_call: TRBV20-1
j_call: TRBJ2-1
clone_size: NA
d_call: TRBD1
cdr3_nt: TGCAGTGCGACCCTCGGGACAGGGCCCAATGAGCAGTTCTTC
cdr3_aa: CSATLGTGPNEQFF

v_call: TRBV29-1
j_call: TRBJ2-7
clone_size: many
d_call: TRBD1
cdr3_nt: TGCAGCGTTGAGGGACAGGACGGTTCCTACGAGCAGTACTTC
cdr3_aa: CSVEGQDGSYEQYF

v_call: TRBV7-9
j_call: TRBJ2-1
clone_size: NA
d_call: TRBD2
cdr3_nt: TGTGCCGGCAGCTTTGGGTCATCAGGACTAGCGCGAGATGAGCAGTTCTTC
cdr3_aa: CAGSFGSSGLARDEQFF

v_call: TRBV5-1
j_call: TRBJ2-1
clone_size: NA
d_call: TRBD2
cdr3_nt: TGCGCCAGCAGCTTGGAGACTGGCGGGAGTGGTGAGCAGTTCTTC
cdr3_aa: CASSLETGGSGEQFF

v_call: TRBV29-1
j_call: TRBJ1-2
clone_size: NA
d_call: TRBD1
cdr3_nt: TGCAGCGGCACAGGGGGCTATGGCTACACCTTC
cdr3_aa: CSGTGGYGYTF

v_call: TRBV3-1
j_call: TRBJ1-2
clone_size: once
d_call: TRBD1
cdr3_nt: TGTGCCAGCAGCCAAAAAGCCCCACGCCAGACAGGGCAGGTCTATGGCTACACCTTC
cdr3_aa: CASSQKAPRQTGQVYGYTF

v_call: TRBV4-1
j_call: TRBJ2-7
clone_size: NA
d_call: TRBD2
cdr3_nt: TGCGCCAGCAGCCACCAGACTAGCGGGGCATACGAGCAGTACTTC
cdr3_aa: CASSHQTSGAYEQYF

v_call: TRBV4-1
j_call: TRBJ2-3
clone_size: few
d_call: NA
cdr3_nt: TGCGCCAGCAGCCAAGATGCTAGCACAGATACGCAGTATTTT
cdr3_aa: CASSQDASTDTQYF

v_call: TRBV20-1
j_call: TRBJ2-1
clone_size: once
d_call: TRBD2
cdr3_nt: TGCAGTGCTAGCGTACCTAGCGGGGGTGAGCAGTTCTTC
cdr3_aa: CSASVPSGGEQFF

v_call: TRBV12-3/TRBV12-4
j_call: TRBJ1-1
clone_size: NA
d_call: NA
cdr3_nt: TGTGCCAGCAGCCCACAGGGATCGAACACTGAAGCTTTCTTT
cdr3_aa: CASSPQGSNTEAFF

v_call: TRBV20-1
j_call: TRBJ2-7
clone_size: NA
d_call: TRBD2
cdr3_nt: TGCAGTGCTCTAAGACTAGCAGGCGAGCAGTACTTC
cdr3_aa: CSALRLAGEQYF

v_call: TRBV20-1
j_call: TRBJ2-7
clone_size: NA
d_call: NA
cdr3_nt: TGCAGTGCTAAGAAGACAGAAACCTACTACGAGCAGTACTTC
cdr3_aa: CSAKKTETYYEQYF

v_call: TRBV28
j_call: TRBJ2-7
clone_size: NA
d_call: NA
cdr3_nt: TGTGCCAGCAGTTTGCCGGGACTGAGAAAGACAGCTCCTACGAGTCGTACGTACTTC
cdr3_aa: CASSLPGLRKTAPTSRTYF

v_call: TRBV7-2
j_call: TRBJ2-7
clone_size: few
d_call: NA
cdr3_nt: TGTGCCAGCAGCTTAGTTAGGGGGGCCTACGAGCAGTACTTC
cdr3_aa: CASSLVRGAYEQYF

v_call: TRBV7-6
j_call: TRBJ1-2
clone_size: NA
d_call: NA
cdr3_nt: TGTGCCAGCAGCTTAGCAGGGCCCTCTGAGTCTTCCAACTATGGCTACACCTTC
cdr3_aa: CASSLAGPSESSNYGYTF